These 5 T cell receptor delta chains were sequenced from one sample in a study of Vδ1+ human thymocytes. Which antigens these TCRs recognize remains unknown. Extracted RNA was reverse transcribed into cDNA. Multiplex PCR used pooled V-gene forward primers and a constant-region reverse primer to amplify CDR3s. TCRdb processed the multiplex PCR reads again with the CATT caller. Of roughly 55,000 delta-chain clones in the sample, approximately 16% were seen once. The study's findings and limits: Thymic TRG and TRD repertoires appeared highly polyclonal.

Sequencing was performed on Vdelta1+ gamma-delta thymocytes from the thymus. Indicated subset: FACS-sorted CD3+ TCRalphabeta- TCRVdelta1+ TCRVdelta2- thymocytes. The receptors stem from a boy under two years old who had congenital heart surgery.

This clone was counted between two and nine times. The chain has TRDV1 and TRDJ2; TRDD3 aligns across 9 bases. V lost 3 bases to trimming and J lost 3 bases; unmatched junction nucleotides: 23. The CDR3 length is 22 residues. CDR1 TSWWSYY and CDR2 QGS come from the germline V gene. The CDR3 loop is CALGDPPPLFPGDTRVTAQLFF. As DNA, the CDR3 is TGTGCTCTTGGGGACCCGCCGCCCCTCTTTCCCGGGGATACGCGGGTGACAGCACAACTCTTCTTT.

The chain has TRDV1 and TRDJ1, with TRDD3 matching over 11 bases. V shed 1 base, J shed 2 bases, and the junction held 12 bases outside the gene matches. The CDR3 contains 19 residues. Germline V gene sequence: CDR1 TSWWSYY, CDR2 QGS. CDR3 amino acids: CALGERELRTGGYTDKLIF. Written as DNA, the CDR3 is TGTGCTCTTGGGGAACGGGAACTTCGTACTGGGGGATATACCGATAAACTCATCTTT.

The genes are TRDV1 and TRDJ1, with D possibly matching TRDD2 (5 bases). The length of the CDR3 is 23 residues. The V gene's germline CDR1 is TSWWSYY and CDR2 QGS. V dropped 5 bases and J dropped 0 bases, with 37 bases sitting between them. The CDR3 sequence: CALGTLEVLLYAYQGAYTDKLIF. The DNA for the CDR3 is TGTGCTCTTGGGACCCTAGAGGTCCTTCTCTACGCCTACCAGGGAGCCTACACCGATAAACTCATCTTT.

This clone was counted between two and nine times. The junction departs from the called germline gene at one end, perhaps through a read error. The rearrangement links TRDV1 to TRDJ1; 7 positions agree with TRDD3. This CDR3 comprises 21 residues. Germline CDR1 is TSWWSYY and CDR2 is QGS. CDR3 sequence (DNA): TGTGCTCTTGGGGAACTAGGTACCGGTGGCTGGGTACTGGGGTACACCGATAAACCCATCTTC. The encoded protein is CALGELGTGGWVLGYTDKPIF.

The chain combines TRDV1 with TRDJ1; possible D gene TRDD3, 5 bases. The length of the CDR3 is 20 residues. Deletions cut 2 bases from V and 0 bases from J, with 25 bases between. Per germline, CDR1 TSWWSYY and CDR2 QGS. The CDR3 is CALGEGSPPAGGGYTDKLIF. The CDR3 nucleotides read TGTGCTCTTGGGGAAGGTAGCCCTCCTGCCGGGGGGGGGTACACCGATAAACTCATCTTT.